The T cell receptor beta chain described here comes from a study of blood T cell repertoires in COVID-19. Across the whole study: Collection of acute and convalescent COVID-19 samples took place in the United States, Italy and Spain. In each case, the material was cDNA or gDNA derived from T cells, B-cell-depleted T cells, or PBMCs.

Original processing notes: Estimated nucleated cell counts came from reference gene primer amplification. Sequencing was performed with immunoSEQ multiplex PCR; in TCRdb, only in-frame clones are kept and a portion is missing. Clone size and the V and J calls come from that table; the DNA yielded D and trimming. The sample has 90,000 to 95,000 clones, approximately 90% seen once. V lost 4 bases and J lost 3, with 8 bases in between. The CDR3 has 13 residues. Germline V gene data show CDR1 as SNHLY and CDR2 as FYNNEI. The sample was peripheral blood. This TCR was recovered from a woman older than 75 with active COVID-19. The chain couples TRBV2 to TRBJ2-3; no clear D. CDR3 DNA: TGTGCCAGCAGTGTTGGTCGGACAGATACGCAGTATTTT. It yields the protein CASSVGRTDTQYF.